This T cell receptor beta chain appears in the sequencing data of a study of cytomegalovirus exposure and HLA in healthy donors. Overall study findings and caveats: Three CMV-associated chains proved CMV antigen-specific in vitro.

This table comes from immunoSEQ multiplex PCR, and its TCRdb copy is limited to in-frame clones, with some not included. The table lists some 130,000 clones, around nine tenths of them singletons. As for this clone: Its antigen is unknown.

The sequence was collected from a man aged 30-40 years in good health and CMV-seronegative. Specimen: PBMCs.

DNA for the CDR3: TGCGCCAGCAGCAAGACTACCGCGGGTAAGGCAGGAGAGACCCAGTACTTC. This sequence encodes CASSKTTAGKAGETQYF. The chain is built from TRBV5-1 and TRBJ2-5; weak D call: TRBD2 (5 bases). Trimming took off 4 bases at V and 4 bases at J, with 23 bases between the two ends. The CDR3 has 17 residues. Germline assignment: CDR1 SGHRS and CDR2 YFSETQ.